The following is a TCR beta chain sequence with its context. The target of this receptor is not known. There are no base qualities to consult, and no much larger clone falls within one base. Libraries were constructed by the immunoSEQ multiplex PCR assay. TCRdb re-hosts the immuneACCESS table, in-frame sequences only. Its copies lack some clones; in the studies checked, an unresolved V gene accounts for under half of them, and the cause for the rest is not known. The sample profile shows tens of thousands of clones; around 90% of them were found once. The top ten clonotypes cover around 1.6% of the sample. The sample is drawn from a study of T cell changes during pregnancy in multiple sclerosis (dated by TCRdb to about 2019). Some background on the complete study: The study looked at changes in the T cell repertoire across pregnancy in women with multiple sclerosis.

The germline V gene supplies CDR1 SGHNT and CDR2 YENEEA. Germline trimming: 5 bases from V, 4 bases from J; junction bases outside gene matches: 5. The CDR3 sequence holds 15 residues, the cysteine and phenylalanine included. Only the CDR3 DNA is retained, 45 bases long and in frame from the first base. Sample: peripheral blood, taken after pregnancy. Recombination linked TRBV11-3 to TRBJ1-3, with 10 middle bases fitting TRBD1. This sequence was found in a female donor with multiple sclerosis, enrolled in a pregnancy study. The DNA is as follows: TGTGCCAGCAGCGCCGGGACAGGGGACGGAAACACCATATATTTT. It codes for CASSAGTGDGNTIYF. The full variable domain, completed from the reference TRBV11-3 and TRBJ1-3 proteins outside the CDR3, reads EAGVVQSPRYKIIEKKQPVAFWCNPISGHNTLYWYLQNLGQGPELLIRYENEEAVDDSQLPKDRFSAERLKGVDSTLKIQPAELGDSAVYLCASSAGTGDGNTIYFGEGSWLTVV.